This T cell receptor beta chain was obtained from a study of cytomegalovirus exposure and HLA in healthy donors. About this clone: The antigen is unknown.

The PCR employed 60 Vbeta primers together with 13 Jbeta primers. Using immunoSEQ multiplex PCR, the repertoire was profiled, and TCRdb retains in-frame clones only, with some absent. This sample yields under 200,000 clones, of which approximately 78% are seen a single time; 1.7% belongs to the top ten. Per germline, CDR1 MNHEY and CDR2 SVGAGI. V gave up 4 bases and J gave up 1 base; unmatched junction bases: 6. The CDR3 spans 15 residues. Study observations and caveats: Later examination showed HLA-associated TCR beta chains had greater clonal expansion than equally common others.

The TCR comes from a woman aged 18-35 years in good health and CMV-seronegative. Sequencing used PBMCs. The V call is TRBV6-5, the J call TRBJ1-1; 7 bases align to TRBD1. The CDR3 DNA reads TGTGCCAGCAGTTCCGGGACAGCCTCGAACACTGAAGCTTTCTTT. Translating it yields CASSSGTASNTEAFF.